This TCR beta chain is drawn from a study of OX40 agonist ivuxolimab in advanced cancers. Regarding this clone: An end of the junction does not agree with germline; a read error may underlie this.

Some clones are missing from TCRdb's copy, which holds only in-frame ones; the method was immunoSEQ multiplex PCR. The sample yields roughly 24,000 clones, about four fifths seen once. CDR3 size: 14 residues. CDR1 and CDR2 (germline): LNHDA, SQIVND (reference sequence). The starting material was CD4+ or CD8+ T cells sorted from blood, obtained in a trial of the OX40 agonist ivuxolimab. This TCR was recovered from an adult with an advanced solid tumor such as melanoma, head and neck, liver or kidney cancer. The V gene is TRBV19, the J gene TRBJ2-1; D possibly corresponds to TRBD2 (5 bases). CDR3: CASGIGVPYNEQFF. As DNA, the CDR3 is TGTGCCAGTGGTATCGGGGTCCCCTACAATGAGCAGTTCTTC.